Sequencing of this T cell receptor (beta chain) was carried out in a study of blood T cell repertoires in COVID-19. On the study more broadly: The cDNA or gDNA used as material had been derived from T cells, B-cell-depleted T cells, or PBMCs.

Authors' analysis steps: How many nucleated cells were present was estimated from reference gene primer amplification. Sequencing was performed with immunoSEQ multiplex PCR; in TCRdb, only in-frame clones are kept and a portion is missing. From that table come the V and J calls and clone size; the DNA was used to work out D and trimming. The sample holds 80,000 to 100,000 clones; 74% are singletons and the top ten take around 4%. Trimming at V came to 5 bases and at J to 2 bases, leaving 9 bases not matched to a gene. Germline CDR1 and CDR2: MDHEN and SYDVKM. The CDR3 runs to 17 residues. The clonotype was recovered from a man aged 70-80 years with COVID-19, enrolled during active disease. Specimen: peripheral blood. The chain has TRBV28 and TRBJ2-7; 13 nucleotides agree with TRBD2. CDR3 amino acids: CASSKAPGTSGAYEQYF. DNA for the CDR3: TGTGCCAGCAGTAAAGCACCCGGGACTAGCGGGGCCTACGAGCAGTACTTC.